Included here is one T cell receptor (beta chain) sequence, with context. Germline CDR1 SGHVS, CDR2 FQNEAQ. The CDR3 consists of 15 residues. Trimming at V came to 6 bases and at J to 2 bases, leaving 7 bases not matched to a gene. From the 5' RACE reads, TCRdb called clonotypes with MiXCR, one entry per CDR3 protein. Among tens of thousands of distinct CDR3 sequences listed, roughly 7% were seen once. The sample originates from a study of early T cells in non-severe SARS-CoV-2 infection. This receptor was taken from an adult who was a healthcare worker with PCR-confirmed SARS-CoV-2 infection or an uninfected control (not recorded which). The material sequenced was whole blood. This rearrangement joins TRBV7-8 to TRBJ2-7; 10 bases map to TRBD1. This CDR3 reads CASSSRGTGAYEQYF. DNA for the CDR3: TGTGCCAGCAGTTCTAGGGGGACAGGGGCCTACGAGCAGTACTTC.